These T cell receptor beta chains were read from a single sample in a study of T cells in Graves' hyperthyroidism and ophthalmopathy. TCRdb reprocessed the multiplex PCR reads via MiXCR and lists one record per CDR3 protein. The sample lists hundreds of thousands of distinct CDR3 sequences, about a sixth seen once, with 28% in the top ten. Sequencing input: blood. The receptors shown here come from a woman under 30 with Graves' ophthalmopathy. Both conserved end residues are part of each CDR3. D genes are given only for firm matches.

CDR3 protein	V gene	J gene	D gene
CASSLKVRAGIYNEQFF	TRBV7-8	TRBJ2-1	TRBD2
CASSDRAGANVLTF	TRBV7-9	TRBJ2-6	TRBD1
CASSGGRSYNEQFF	TRBV28	TRBJ2-1	TRBD1
CASSHLGPHPRQTYEQYF	TRBV7-3	TRBJ2-7	NA
CSVEDGTGGIYGYTF	TRBV29-1	TRBJ1-2	TRBD1
CASSDVEVSTEAFF	TRBV2	TRBJ1-1	NA
CASSQGEREKLFF	TRBV3-2	TRBJ1-4	NA
CASSRTSGRAVEQFF	TRBV18	TRBJ2-1	TRBD2
CASSQDPSGGRIAGELFF	TRBV4-2	TRBJ2-2	TRBD2
CASSYDRGYGQYF	TRBV6-2/TRBV6-3	TRBJ2-7	TRBD1
CASNEGTSGSLRETQYF	TRBV6-1	TRBJ2-5	TRBD2
CASSQDPGRRSYEQYF	TRBV4-1	TRBJ2-7	TRBD2
CASRPRGRGGRGDTQYF	TRBV19	TRBJ2-3	TRBD2
CASSQDGVVRDTDTQYF	TRBV4-3	TRBJ2-3	NA
CATSRDVATGRFF	TRBV15	TRBJ2-1	TRBD1
CASSVAGGAGPQHF	TRBV9	TRBJ1-5	NA
CASSTTSGRASTGELFF	TRBV28	TRBJ2-2	TRBD2
CASSLSAGWYTGELFF	TRBV27	TRBJ2-2	NA
CASSRPGPNYGYTF	TRBV6-1	TRBJ1-2	NA
CASRIGQTYTGELFF	TRBV19	TRBJ2-2	NA
CASSGGGGLTDTQYF	TRBV6-1	TRBJ2-3	NA
CASRPTGGADTQYF	TRBV4-1	TRBJ2-3	NA
CASSPTGTGGYSYNSPLHF	TRBV7-2	TRBJ1-6	TRBD1
CASNTVAGANVLAF	TRBV12-3/TRBV12-4	TRBJ2-6	NA
CASSRQGMSGYTF	TRBV12-3/TRBV12-4	TRBJ1-2	TRBD1
CAIGPGAAGTSVSYEQYF	TRBV10-3	TRBJ2-7	TRBD2
CASSLGFFGTGGSRQPQHF	TRBV28	TRBJ1-5	TRBD1
CASSLYVKWVDTQYF	TRBV7-2	TRBJ2-3	NA
CASSLGQGQRGYTF	TRBV7-9	TRBJ1-2	TRBD1
CASSVGLAAEGGTQYF	TRBV9	TRBJ2-5	NA
CSASRQGNTEAFF	TRBV20-1	TRBJ1-1	NA
CASSQDDNSGNTIYF	TRBV4-2	TRBJ1-3	NA
CASSLMGEQYF	TRBV5-5	TRBJ2-7	NA
CASSFLREGEQYF	TRBV7-2	TRBJ2-7	TRBD2
CASSFSSSGSYNEQFF	TRBV5-1	TRBJ2-1	NA
CAISEDPFPPPATMPSPRAQYF	TRBV10-3	TRBJ2-3	NA
CASIAGGYTGELFF	TRBV27	TRBJ2-2	TRBD2
CATEPDPQETQYF	TRBV10-3	TRBJ2-5	NA
CASSGAGQSYNEQFF	TRBV27	TRBJ2-1	NA
CASSQKTARNTEAFF	TRBV5-8	TRBJ1-1	NA
CASSITGGSTEAFF	TRBV19	TRBJ1-1	NA
CASSQDLGQAPYEQYF	TRBV14	TRBJ2-7	TRBD1
CASSVGGLAGDSKQFF	TRBV9	TRBJ2-1	TRBD2
CSARENGGFMNEQFF	TRBV20-1	TRBJ2-1	NA
CSVEGAGLAGTAEQYF	TRBV29-1	TRBJ2-7	TRBD2
CSAKPRAGGTYEQYF	TRBV20-1	TRBJ2-7	TRBD2
CATSTGTENTGELFF	TRBV15	TRBJ2-2	NA
CASSARQGGDTDTQYF	TRBV7-2	TRBJ2-3	TRBD1
CASSSTGQGMETQYF	TRBV11-3	TRBJ2-5	NA
CASSPEWGYGNQPQHF	TRBV18	TRBJ1-5	NA
CASSGRDISPLVYEQYF	TRBV6-2/TRBV6-3	TRBJ2-7	NA
CASSSGGMETQYF	TRBV9	TRBJ2-5	TRBD2
CSVDWGGEYGYTF	TRBV29-1	TRBJ1-2	NA
CSVEVGQGWYQETQYF	TRBV29-1	TRBJ2-5	TRBD1
CASSQEDKTANSPLHF	TRBV4-2	TRBJ1-6	NA
CASSPLSGSTADTQYF	TRBV7-3	TRBJ2-3	TRBD2
CSVETGQGRKYEQYF	TRBV29-1	TRBJ2-7	NA
CSVEVRGGAVGGELFF	TRBV29-1	TRBJ2-2	TRBD2